A selection of T cell receptor beta chains follows, all from one sample in a study of early T cells in non-severe SARS-CoV-2 infection. TCRdb re-analysed the 5' RACE reads in MiXCR, keeping a single row per CDR3 protein. The sample contains roughly 120,000 distinct CDR3 sequences, under 15% of which appear only once. Sequencing was performed on whole blood. Receptor source: an adult who was a healthcare worker with PCR-confirmed SARS-CoV-2 infection or an uninfected control (not recorded which). CDR3s include the opening cysteine and the closing phenylalanine or tryptophan. The D gene is left open where the match is weak. Clone sizes are given selectively: once, few, many, or a class where the clone is expanded.

v_gene	abundance	j_gene	d_gene	CDR3aa	CDR3nt
TRBV20-1	few	TRBJ1-1	.	CSAQPGVSIVNTEAFF	TGCAGTGCTCAACCGGGGGTTTCGATAGTGAACACTGAAGCTTTCTTT
TRBV2	few	TRBJ2-1	TRBD2	CASSRTSGGPMQFF	TGTGCCAGCAGCCGGACTAGCGGGGGGCCAATGCAGTTCTTC
TRBV7-9	many	TRBJ1-2	.	CASSPEGKRYGYTF	TGTGCCAGCAGCCCGGAAGGGAAGCGTTATGGCTACACCTTC
TRBV13	.	TRBJ1-3	TRBD1	CASTRDRLSGNTIYF	TGTGCCAGCACCCGGGACAGGCTCTCTGGAAACACCATATATTTT
TRBV7-8	.	TRBJ1-3	TRBD1	CASSDGTASGNTIYF	TGTGCCAGCAGCGACGGGACAGCCTCTGGAAACACCATATATTTT
TRBV2	.	TRBJ2-7	TRBD1	CASSRDRVREQYF	TGTGCCAGCTCGAGGGACAGGGTACGCGAGCAGTACTTC
TRBV4-1	.	TRBJ1-4	.	CASSPPGGKLFF	TGCGCCAGCAGCCCTCCTGGAGGAAAACTGTTTTTT
TRBV20-1	few	TRBJ2-5	.	CSARKGDGETQYF	TGCAGTGCTAGGAAGGGGGATGGGGAGACCCAGTACTTC
TRBV4-1	few	TRBJ2-7	.	CASSHEVGEQYF	TGCGCCAGCAGCCACGAGGTGGGGGAGCAGTACTTC
TRBV5-6	.	TRBJ1-2	.	CASSLLSETGYYGYTF	TGTGCCAGCAGCTTGTTGTCCGAGACAGGCTACTATGGCTACACCTTC
TRBV4-2	.	TRBJ2-2	.	CASSQGRLGTGELFF	TGTGCCAGCAGCCAGGGACGTTTGGGCACCGGGGAGCTGTTTTTT
TRBV5-1	few	TRBJ1-1	TRBD1	CASSGTGVRNTEAFF	TGCGCCAGCAGCGGGACAGGCGTGAGGAACACTGAAGCTTTCTTT
TRBV19	few	TRBJ2-4	.	CASSIGLPRENIQYF	TGTGCCAGTAGTATCGGCCTTCCTAGGGAAAACATTCAGTACTTC
TRBV7-2	few	TRBJ1-4	.	CASSLTGQPGREKLFF	TGTGCCAGCAGCCTGACGGGGCAGCCCGGGAGGGAAAAACTGTTTTTT
TRBV30	few	TRBJ2-6	.	CAWSHGSSGANVLTF	TGTGCCTGGAGTCACGGAAGCTCTGGGGCCAACGTCCTGACTTTC
TRBV4-1	few	TRBJ2-5	TRBD2	CASSQVGLAGGPEETQYF	TGCGCCAGCAGCCAAGTCGGGCTAGCGGGGGGCCCAGAAGAGACCCAGTACTTC
TRBV20-1	.	TRBJ2-1	.	CSAVRHYNEQFF	TGCAGTGCCGTCAGACACTACAATGAGCAGTTCTTC
TRBV7-9	.	TRBJ2-2	.	CASSLLGDPNTGELFF	TGTGCCAGCAGCTTATTGGGGGATCCGAACACCGGGGAGCTGTTTTTT